This paragraph covers one T cell receptor beta chain sequence. The target antigen is unknown. The data were taken from a study of OX40 agonist ivuxolimab in advanced cancers. The data were produced by immunoSEQ multiplex PCR, yet TCRdb's version contains in-frame clones alone and is incomplete. The table lists tens of thousands of clones, more than 85% of them singletons, with around 8.7% in the top ten. Findings and limits, study-wide: Some nonresponders additionally presented with little normalized T-cell clonal expansion.

Germline assignment: CDR1 MNHEY and CDR2 SVGAGI. This CDR3 comprises 14 residues. The junction had 5 bases not matched to a gene; V was cut back by 4 bases and J by 5 bases. The V call is TRBV6-5, the J call TRBJ2-7; TRBD1 matches 10 bases. This sample comprised CD4+ or CD8+ T cells sorted from blood, obtained in a trial of the OX40 agonist ivuxolimab. The TCR sequence derives from an adult with an advanced solid tumor such as melanoma, head and neck, liver or kidney cancer. DNA of the CDR3: TGTGCCAGCAGTTGGGGGACAGGGGTCGACGAGCAGTACTTC. It is translated as CASSWGTGVDEQYF.